A selection of T cell receptor beta chains follows, all from one sample in a study of blood T cell repertoires in COVID-19. Clones were sequenced by immunoSEQ multiplex PCR, and TCRdb holds only the in-frame ones, with some missing. The table shows 150,000 to 200,000 clones, with about 90% occurring only once. Sequencing used peripheral blood. The receptor set was obtained from a man between 40 and 49 years old with active or convalescent COVID-19. The CDR3 runs from the conserved cysteine through the conserved F or W. The order of the fields is clone size, J gene, V gene, D gene, CDR3 DNA, CDR3 protein. A D gene is named only where the DNA matches it firmly. Clone size, where shown, is once, few, many, or a class for clones that have expanded.

-,TRBJ2-5,TRBV15,TRBD2,TGTGCCACCAGACCTAGCGGGGGGGCGGAGACCCAGTACTTC,CATRPSGGAETQYF
-,TRBJ1-2,TRBV30,-,TGTGCCTGGAGGAGGGACTATGGCTACACCTTC,CAWRRDYGYTF
-,TRBJ1-2,TRBV6-5,-,TGTGCCAGCAAGAAGGAGGGTCATGGCTACACCTTC,CASKKEGHGYTF
-,TRBJ1-2,TRBV29-1,-,TGCAGCGTTGATGACGGGTTCTATGGCTACACCTTC,CSVDDGFYGYTF
-,TRBJ1-1,TRBV28,TRBD1,TGTGCCAGCATCGGACAGGGGATGGGGAACACTGAAGCTTTCTTT,CASIGQGMGNTEAFF
-,TRBJ1-5,TRBV6-1,-,TGTGCCAGCAGTGACCCCGGACAGTTTAATCAGCCCCAGCATTTT,CASSDPGQFNQPQHF
-,TRBJ1-5,TRBV15,-,TGTGCCACCAGCAGAGACAGGTATAGCAATCAGCCCCAGCATTTT,CATSRDRYSNQPQHF
-,TRBJ1-5,TRBV16,-,TGTGCCAGCAGCCCGCCGGACAGCTATAGCAATCAGCCCCAGCATTTT,CASSPPDSYSNQPQHF
-,TRBJ1-3,TRBV6-1,TRBD1,TGTGCCAGCAGTGAAGACAGGGGGCACTCTGGAAACACCATATATTTT,CASSEDRGHSGNTIYF
-,TRBJ2-5,TRBV6-6,-,TGTGCCAGCAGTTACTCGAAGTCTCTAGTGGAGACCCAGTACTTC,CASSYSKSLVETQYF
-,TRBJ1-3,TRBV19,-,TGTGCCAGTATGGCCTTACAGGGAAACACCATATATTTT,CASMALQGNTIYF
-,TRBJ1-6,TRBV5-4,-,TGTGCCAGCAGCTTGGTGGGGCAGGGCAATTCACCCCTCCACTTT,CASSLVGQGNSPLHF
-,TRBJ1-5,TRBV4-1,-,TGCGCCAGCAGCCAAGATCTTAGGGCAGGGTATAGCAATCAGCCCCAGCATTTT,CASSQDLRAGYSNQPQHF
-,TRBJ1-4,TRBV6-1,TRBD1,TGTGCCAGCAGTGAAGGTGTGTCAGGGGGAAGGAAGGAAAAACTGTTTTTT,CASSEGVSGGRKEKLFF
once,TRBJ2-7,TRBV19,-,TGTGCCAGTAATTTCCCGCAGGGGAAACACGAGCAGTACTTC,CASNFPQGKHEQYF
-,TRBJ1-1,TRBV9,-,TGTGCCAGCAGCGTAGGAGACGGGACTGAAGCTTTCTTT,CASSVGDGTEAFF
-,TRBJ1-1,TRBV7-3,TRBD1,TGTGCCAGCAGCCCCCCCGGGGACAGTGAAGCTTTCTTT,CASSPPGDSEAFF
-,TRBJ1-2,TRBV9,-,TGTGCCAGCAGCGCCGACAGGCCTCGGGGCTATGGCTACACCTTC,CASSADRPRGYGYTF
-,TRBJ1-2,TRBV9,-,TGTGCCAGCAGCGGGGGGGTAGCTAACTATGGCTACACCTTC,CASSGGVANYGYTF
-,TRBJ1-5,TRBV6-5,-,TGTGCCAGCAGGAGGGATGTGCCCCAGCATTTT,CASRRDVPQHF
-,TRBJ2-7,TRBV27,TRBD1,TGTGCCAGCAGTTTGGGGACAGCCCCCTTCGAGCAGTACTTC,CASSLGTAPFEQYF
-,TRBJ1-3,TRBV30,-,TGTGCCTGGAGTGGGCCAGGGTCTGGAAACACCATATATTTT,CAWSGPGSGNTIYF
-,TRBJ1-4,TRBV4-2,TRBD1,TGTGCCAGCAGCCAAACAAGTACAGGGGGCGAAGCTGAAAAACTGTTTTTT,CASSQTSTGGEAEKLFF
-,TRBJ1-4,TRBV19,-,TGTGCCAGTAGCGTTAGAGCGGGGCCTAATGAAAAACTGTTTTTT,CASSVRAGPNEKLFF